A selection of T cell receptor beta chains follows, all from one sample in a study of blood T cell repertoires in COVID-19. Produced via immunoSEQ multiplex PCR; TCRdb's table is partial and in-frame only. The sample includes over 100,000 clones, about four fifths of them seen just once. The source material was PBMCs or T cells enriched from blood (not recorded which). Source of these receptors: a woman aged 30 to 39 who had recovered from COVID-19. The CDR3 runs from the conserved cysteine through the conserved F or W. D genes are given only for firm matches.

cdr3_length | j_call | d_call | v_call | cdr3_aa
19 | TRBJ1-1 | TRBD1 | TRBV11-2 | CASSTWVLTGKSMEAEAFF
16 | TRBJ2-7 | TRBD2 | TRBV5-1 | CASSLAYSGRSYEQYF
14 | TRBJ1-2 | NA | TRBV4-3 | CASSQDRSGDGYTF
11 | TRBJ1-1 | NA | TRBV20-1 | CSGPLRTEAFF
14 | TRBJ1-1 | NA | TRBV18 | CASSLQGSNTEAFF
19 | TRBJ2-7 | TRBD2 | TRBV6-6 | CASSPSTGFGGRSHYEQYF
14 | TRBJ1-2 | NA | TRBV28 | CASSLTGQYYGYTF
17 | TRBJ2-6 | TRBD2 | TRBV9 | CASSGLAGGPGANVLTF
13 | TRBJ2-7 | TRBD1 | TRBV10-3 | CAISPGQDYEQYF
16 | TRBJ2-1 | TRBD2 | TRBV19 | CASRASGGNRYNEQFF
18 | TRBJ2-5 | TRBD2 | TRBV7-3 | CASSPTGAGGSRWETQYF
15 | TRBJ1-2 | NA | TRBV4-2 | CASSQDGRANYGYTF
19 | TRBJ1-6 | TRBD1 | TRBV18 | CASRTPGTGGKSLGSPLHF
16 | TRBJ2-6 | NA | TRBV19 | CASSISSPSGANVLTF
14 | TRBJ2-7 | TRBD1 | TRBV10-3 | CAISPRTGLYEQYF
12 | TRBJ1-1 | NA | TRBV28 | CASSLRGGAAFF
18 | TRBJ2-6 | NA | TRBV28 | CASSLYAPRTTGANVLTF
15 | TRBJ2-7 | TRBD1 | TRBV4-2 | CASSQRTGLSYEQYF
15 | TRBJ1-2 | TRBD1 | TRBV2 | CASRDRGYLNYGYTF
16 | TRBJ2-1 | NA | TRBV6-4 | CASSDSGGIPYNEQFF
14 | TRBJ1-1 | NA | TRBV4-1 | CASRGPIRNTEAFF
11 | TRBJ1-1 | NA | TRBV27 | CASSGLGEAFF
15 | TRBJ2-5 | NA | TRBV29-1 | CSVGGGRGAQETQYF
18 | TRBJ2-7 | TRBD2 | TRBV3-1/TRBV3-2 | CASSHRPPTSGVSYEQYF
15 | TRBJ1-5 | NA | TRBV27 | CASSLLGDANQPQHF
13 | TRBJ2-2 | NA | TRBV12-3/TRBV12-4 | CASSYLRTGELFF
13 | TRBJ1-2 | NA | TRBV28 | CASRSGTDYGYTF
16 | TRBJ2-2 | NA | TRBV4-3 | CASSQNTGTNTGELFF
13 | TRBJ1-1 | NA | TRBV19 | CASSITLGNEAFF